One TCR beta chain is described in this entry. What it binds is not known. This sample was taken from a study of shared clonotypes between healthy human individuals. Study-level background: Each donor's CD8 memory used one plate, CD8 naive two, each CD4 subset three.

CDR1 and CDR2 (germline): SGHRS, YFSETQ. Trimming cost V 4 bases and J 0 bases, with 14 bases left between them. The CDR3 covers 16 residues. Study conclusions and caveats: Tissues were not sampled, only blood, and their repertoires likely differ. Clonotype sharing among donors was expected to depend on sequencing depth.

The assay was run at deep level. Method: immunoSEQ multiplex PCR; TCRdb's copy keeps in-frame clones and lacks some. The table lists 1.5 million to 1.9 million clones, around 98% of them singletons. This chain connects TRBV5-1 to TRBJ1-3; D gene unclear. The clonotype originates from a man in his thirties or forties in good health. The sample was naive CD4+ T cells sorted from blood. Described subset: CD45RA+ positively selected. For the CDR3, the DNA is TGCGCCAGCAGCCGGGCCTGGGGTAGCTCTGGAAACACCATATATTTT. It yields the protein CASSRAWGSSGNTIYF.